This T cell receptor beta chain was captured in a study of blood T cell repertoires in COVID-19. Turning to the study itself: The analysed material was cDNA or gDNA that came from T cells, B-cell-depleted T cells, or PBMCs.

The table came from immunoSEQ multiplex PCR; TCRdb's copy has only in-frame clones and leaves some out. The sample has roughly 280,000 clones; around 84% are singletons. Germline V gene sequence: CDR1 SGHTA, CDR2 FQGTGA. CDR3 size: 13 residues. Trimming removed 2 bases from V and 0 bases from J, with 4 bases in between. In Seattle, patients joined the study during active infection and were tracked longitudinally. Sequencing used peripheral blood. The chain joins TRBV7-3 to TRBJ2-5; D uncertain. This sequence originates from a woman between 55 and 75 years old with COVID-19, enrolled during active disease. The CDR3 DNA follows: TGTGCCAGCAGCTTAGACAACCAAGAGACCCAGTACTTC. This sequence encodes CASSLDNQETQYF.